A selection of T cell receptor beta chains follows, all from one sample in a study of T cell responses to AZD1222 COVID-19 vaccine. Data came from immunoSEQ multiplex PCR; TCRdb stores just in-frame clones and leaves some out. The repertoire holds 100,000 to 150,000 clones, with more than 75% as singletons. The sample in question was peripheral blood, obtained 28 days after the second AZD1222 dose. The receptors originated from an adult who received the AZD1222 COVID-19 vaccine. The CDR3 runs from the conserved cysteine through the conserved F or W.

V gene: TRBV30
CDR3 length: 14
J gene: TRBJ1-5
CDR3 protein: CAWSVWGSNQPQHF

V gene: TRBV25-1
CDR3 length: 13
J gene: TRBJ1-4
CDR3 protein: CASSAYREEKLFF

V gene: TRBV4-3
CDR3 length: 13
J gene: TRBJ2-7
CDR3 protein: CASSQEGLAKQYF

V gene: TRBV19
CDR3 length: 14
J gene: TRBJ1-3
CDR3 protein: CASLQGADGNTIYF

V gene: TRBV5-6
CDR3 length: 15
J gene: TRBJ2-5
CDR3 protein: CASSLVEGLQETQYF

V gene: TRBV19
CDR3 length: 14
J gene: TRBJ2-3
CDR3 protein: CASRTGPRADTQYF

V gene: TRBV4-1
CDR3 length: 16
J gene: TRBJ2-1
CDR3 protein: CASSQTGTGTYNEQFF

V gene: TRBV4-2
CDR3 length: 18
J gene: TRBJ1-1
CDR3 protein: CASSHKTGTSLLGAEAFF

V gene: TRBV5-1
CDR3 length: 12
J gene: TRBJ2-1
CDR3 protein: CASSVGNNEQFF

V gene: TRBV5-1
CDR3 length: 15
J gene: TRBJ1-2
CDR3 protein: CASSSVKAPGDGYTF

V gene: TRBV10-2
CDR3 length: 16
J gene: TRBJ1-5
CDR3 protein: CASSQGSWRVDQPQHF

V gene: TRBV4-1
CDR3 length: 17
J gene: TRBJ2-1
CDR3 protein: CASSQDSTSGDYNEQFF

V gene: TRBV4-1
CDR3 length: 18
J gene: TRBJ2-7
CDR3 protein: CASSHPPGLAPLSYEQYF

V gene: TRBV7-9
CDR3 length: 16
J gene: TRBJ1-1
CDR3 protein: CASSDRSYSVNTEAFF

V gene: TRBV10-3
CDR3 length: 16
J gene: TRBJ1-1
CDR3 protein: CAISESGRAQGTEAFF

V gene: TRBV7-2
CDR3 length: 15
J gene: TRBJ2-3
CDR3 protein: CASSLGRGSRNTQYF

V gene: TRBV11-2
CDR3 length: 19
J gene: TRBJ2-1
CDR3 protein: CASSLVGTGESRSYNEQFF

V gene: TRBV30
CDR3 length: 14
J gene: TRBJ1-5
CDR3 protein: CAWARVGRYQPQHF

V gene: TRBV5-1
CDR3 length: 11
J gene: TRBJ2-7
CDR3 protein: CASSGSYEQYF

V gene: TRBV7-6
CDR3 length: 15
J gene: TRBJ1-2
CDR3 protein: CASSLRTAPSYGYTF

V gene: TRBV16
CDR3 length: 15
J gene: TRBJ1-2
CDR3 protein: CASSQSRAVNYGYTF

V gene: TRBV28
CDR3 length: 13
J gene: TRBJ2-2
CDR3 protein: CASTSSNAGELFF